This is a list of T cell receptor beta chains from one sample in a study of CD8 T cells in Susac syndrome. TCRdb reanalysed the immunoSEQ multiplex PCR reads using MiXCR and keeps one entry per CDR3 protein. Of some 57,000 distinct CDR3 sequences in the sample, roughly 92% were seen once. Sequenced input: CD8+ T cells from PBMCs. The source of these receptors is a human donor in good health. The CDR3 runs from the conserved cysteine through the conserved F or W. The D gene is left open where the match is weak. Size tells how often a clone was seen (once, few, many) or the class of an expanded clone, and some rows leave it out.

clone size	D gene	V gene	J gene	CDR3 protein	CDR3 DNA
NA	NA	TRBV4-2	TRBJ2-1	CATGKGGIEQFF	TGTGCCACCGGGAAGGGGGGAATTGAGCAGTTCTTC
NA	TRBD2	TRBV5-1	TRBJ2-1	CASSRTGTSDLNEQFF	TGCGCCAGCAGTCGCACCGGGACTAGCGACTTGAATGAGCAGTTCTTC
once	TRBD1	TRBV4-2	TRBJ2-7	CASSQAGTGAYEQYF	TGTGCCAGCAGCCAAGCCGGGACAGGAGCCTACGAGCAATACTTC
NA	NA	TRBV12-3/TRBV12-4	TRBJ2-7	CASSADLYEQYF	TGTGCCAGCAGTGCGGACCTTTACGAGCAGTACTTC
NA	NA	TRBV2	TRBJ2-1	CAIRNSYNEQFF	TGTGCCATAAGGAACTCCTACAATGAGCAGTTCTTC
NA	TRBD2	TRBV20-1	TRBJ2-3	CSARDRSGGAVDTQYF	TGCAGTGCTAGAGATAGGTCCGGGGGGGCTGTAGATACGCAGTATTTT
once	NA	TRBV28	TRBJ1-4	CASRGPTNEKLFF	TGTGCCAGCCGCGGACCAACTAATGAAAAACTGTTTTTT
NA	NA	TRBV3-1	TRBJ2-1	CASDGGNYNEQFF	TGTGCCAGCGACGGGGGCAACTACAATGAGCAGTTCTTC
NA	TRBD1	TRBV29-1	TRBJ2-7	CSAYGDREYEQYF	TGCAGCGCCTACGGGGACAGGGAATACGAGCAGTACTTC
NA	NA	TRBV5-1	TRBJ1-1	CACHPLPGSEAFF	TGCGCCTGCCACCCCCTTCCGGGGTCTGAAGCTTTCTTT
NA	NA	TRBV4-1	TRBJ2-7	CASSQDSGAGYEQYF	TGCGCCAGCAGCCAAGATTCGGGGGCAGGTTACGAGCAGTACTTC
NA	NA	TRBV7-6	TRBJ2-2	CASSLLAETNTGELFF	TGTGCCAGCAGCTTATTGGCGGAAACGAACACCGGGGAGCTGTTTTTT
NA	NA	TRBV29-1	TRBJ2-3	CSVEYGNTDTQYF	TGCAGCGTTGAGTATGGCAACACAGATACGCAGTATTTT
NA	TRBD2	TRBV6-5	TRBJ2-1	CASSYSKLAGGRNNEQFF	TGTGCCAGCAGTTACTCGAAACTAGCGGGGGGGCGTAACAATGAGCAGTTCTTC
NA	TRBD1	TRBV4-1	TRBJ2-1	CASSLGQGEGDEQFF	TGCGCCAGCAGCCTCGGACAGGGAGAGGGGGATGAGCAGTTCTTC
NA	NA	TRBV9	TRBJ2-7	CASSVGGGGEQYF	TGTGCCAGCAGCGTAGGAGGTGGCGGTGAGCAGTACTTC
NA	NA	TRBV3-1	TRBJ1-5	CASSPGHLYQPQHF	TGTGCCAGCAGCCCTGGCCACCTCTATCAGCCCCAGCATTTT
NA	TRBD1	TRBV15	TRBJ2-1	CATSSRQGNVRNEQFF	TGTGCCACCAGCAGTAGACAGGGAAACGTAAGGAATGAGCAGTTCTTC
NA	TRBD2	TRBV7-6	TRBJ2-5	CASSRASSGGLEETQYF	TGTGCCAGCAGTCGAGCGAGCAGCGGGGGGTTGGAAGAGACCCAGTACTTC
NA	TRBD2	TRBV29-1	TRBJ2-1	CSVTTSGGQAYNEQFF	TGCAGCGTTACGACTAGCGGGGGCCAGGCCTACAATGAGCAGTTCTTC
NA	NA	TRBV6-5	TRBJ1-1	CASSPGADEAFF	TGTGCCAGCAGTCCGGGGGCAGATGAAGCTTTCTTT
NA	TRBD1	TRBV6-5	TRBJ1-1	CASSPTGHEAFF	TGTGCCAGCAGTCCGACAGGGCATGAAGCTTTCTTT
NA	NA	TRBV5-4	TRBJ2-3	CASSFRDRSTDTQYF	TGTGCCAGCAGCTTCCGGGACCGGAGCACAGATACGCAGTATTTT
NA	NA	TRBV7-9	TRBJ2-2	CAGRERQAGNTGELFF	TGTGCCGGTCGAGAGCGACAGGCTGGGAACACCGGGGAGCTGTTTTTT
NA	NA	TRBV7-9	TRBJ1-6	CASSSSDSSYNSPLHF	TGTGCCAGCAGCTCCAGTGATAGCTCCTATAATTCACCCCTCCACTTT
NA	TRBD1	TRBV7-8	TRBJ1-2	CASSFGQGDVYGYTF	TGTGCCAGCAGCTTCGGACAGGGGGACGTCTATGGCTACACCTTC
NA	TRBD2	TRBV12-3/TRBV12-4	TRBJ2-7	CASSFGGGSYEQYF	TGTGCCAGCAGTTTCGGGGGGGGCTCCTACGAGCAGTACTTC
NA	TRBD1	TRBV7-6	TRBJ2-7	CASSSEGQATYEQYF	TGTGCCAGCAGCTCAGAAGGACAGGCTACCTACGAGCAGTACTTC
NA	NA	TRBV10-3	TRBJ1-2	CAISESLHRDIYGYTF	TGTGCCATCAGTGAGTCCCTTCACAGGGACATCTATGGCTACACCTTC
NA	NA	TRBV29-1	TRBJ2-2	CSVLGGSGELFF	TGCAGCGTCCTAGGGGGTAGCGGGGAGCTGTTTTTT
NA	NA	TRBV5-6	TRBJ1-6	CASSLGTGNFSPLHF	TGTGCCAGCAGCTTAGGAACAGGGAATTTTTCACCCCTCCACTTT
NA	NA	TRBV4-1	TRBJ2-1	CASSQESGANYNEQFF	TGCGCCAGCAGCCAAGAGAGCGGAGCGAACTACAATGAGCAGTTCTTC
NA	TRBD1	TRBV3-1	TRBJ1-6	CASSQLGTANNSPLHF	TGTGCCAGCAGCCAGCTGGGGACAGCGAATAATTCACCCCTCCACTTT
once	NA	TRBV4-3	TRBJ2-5	CASSQWSERETQYF	TGCGCCAGCAGCCAATGGTCAGAGAGAGAGACCCAGTACTTC
NA	NA	TRBV7-9	TRBJ2-5	CASSLVYGSQETQYF	TGTGCCAGCAGCTTAGTCTACGGCAGCCAAGAGACCCAGTACTTC
NA	NA	TRBV20-1	TRBJ1-4	CSARVETDENEKLFF	TGCAGTGCTAGAGTTGAGACAGACGAGAATGAAAAACTGTTTTTT
once	TRBD1	TRBV4-1	TRBJ2-1	CASSRTGGVEEQFF	TGCGCCAGCAGCCGGACAGGGGGGGTTGAGGAGCAGTTCTTC
once	NA	TRBV12-3/TRBV12-4	TRBJ2-2	CASSLTGKGIGTGELFF	TGTGCCAGCAGTTTAACGGGGAAGGGTATTGGTACCGGGGAGCTGTTTTTT
NA	NA	TRBV4-3	TRBJ1-2	CASSQSGYYGYTF	TGCGCCAGCAGCCAATCCGGCTACTATGGCTACACCTTC
NA	NA	TRBV19	TRBJ1-5	CASSILRQPQHF	TGTGCCAGTAGTATCCTCCGACAGCCCCAGCATTTT
NA	TRBD1	TRBV27	TRBJ1-1	CASSLGALREVDRANTEAFF	TGTGCCAGCAGTTTAGGAGCCCTTCGTGAAGTGGACAGGGCGAACACTGAAGCTTTCTTT
once	NA	TRBV12-3/TRBV12-4	TRBJ1-6	CASSSGTGLHF	TGTGCCAGCAGTTCCGGGACGGGTCTCCACTTT
NA	NA	TRBV14	TRBJ1-3	CASSQRVSSSGNTIYF	TGTGCCAGCAGCCAACGAGTGAGCAGCTCTGGAAACACCATATATTTT
once	NA	TRBV27	TRBJ1-2	CASSSGPYGYTF	TGTGCCAGCAGTTCAGGCCCCTATGGCTACACCTTC
NA	NA	TRBV4-1	TRBJ2-7	CASSPWLESYEQYF	TGCGCCAGCAGCCCGTGGCTGGAGAGCTACGAGCAGTACTTC
NA	TRBD1	TRBV5-1	TRBJ2-7	CASSLLGQGSYEQYF	TGCGCCAGCAGCTTACTCGGACAGGGATCATACGAGCAGTACTTC
NA	TRBD1	TRBV12-5	TRBJ2-7	CASGSLLWDSYEQYF	TGTGCTAGTGGTTCCCTCCTTTGGGACAGCTACGAGCAGTACTTC
once	NA	TRBV7-6	TRBJ1-6	CASSLRTDASGNSPLHF	TGTGCCAGCAGCTTAAGGACGGATGCGTCCGGTAATTCACCCCTCCACTTT
NA	NA	TRBV3-1	TRBJ2-3	CASSPADSYTDTQYF	TGTGCCAGCAGCCCGGCCGACAGTTACACAGATACGCAGTATTTT
NA	NA	TRBV4-3	TRBJ1-2	CASSQDYLWTESNYGYTF	TGCGCCAGCAGCCAAGACTACCTTTGGACAGAATCTAACTATGGCTACACCTTC
NA	NA	TRBV6-1	TRBJ2-5	CASGRAGDQETQYF	TGTGCCAGCGGCCGAGCAGGGGACCAAGAGACCCAGTACTTC
NA	TRBD1	TRBV30	TRBJ2-7	CAWEPGQGVYEQYF	TGTGCCTGGGAACCGGGACAGGGGGTCTACGAGCAGTACTTC
NA	NA	TRBV10-2	TRBJ2-2	CASSETSTGELFF	TGCGCCAGCAGTGAGACTAGCACCGGGGAGCTGTTTTTT
NA	TRBD2	TRBV7-9	TRBJ2-1	CASSSPIAGGLSYNEQFF	TGTGCCAGCAGCTCCCCTATAGCGGGGGGGCTATCCTACAATGAGCAGTTCTTC
NA	NA	TRBV14	TRBJ2-1	CASSQAKGWGSYNEQFF	TGTGCCAGCAGCCAAGCAAAGGGCTGGGGCTCCTACAATGAGCAGTTCTTC